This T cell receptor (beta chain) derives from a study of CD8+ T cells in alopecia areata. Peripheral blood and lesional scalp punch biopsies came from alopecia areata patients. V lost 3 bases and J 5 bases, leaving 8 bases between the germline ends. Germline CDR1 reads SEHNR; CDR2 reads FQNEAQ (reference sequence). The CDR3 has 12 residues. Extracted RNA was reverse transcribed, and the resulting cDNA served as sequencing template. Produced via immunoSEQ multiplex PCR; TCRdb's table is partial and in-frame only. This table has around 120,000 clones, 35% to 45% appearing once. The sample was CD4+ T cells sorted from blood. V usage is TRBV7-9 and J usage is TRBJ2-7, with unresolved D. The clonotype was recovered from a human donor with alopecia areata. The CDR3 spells CASSFRRNEQYF. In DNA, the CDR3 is TGTGCCAGCAGCTTCCGTCGCAACGAGCAGTACTTC. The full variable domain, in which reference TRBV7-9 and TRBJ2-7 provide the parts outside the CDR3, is DTGVSQNPRHKITKRGQNVTFRCDPISEHNRLYWYRQTLGQGPEFLTYFQNEAQLEKSRLLSDRFSAERPKGSFSTLEIQRTEQGDSAMYLCASSFRRNEQYFGPGTRLTVT.